Below, 23 T cell receptor beta chains from the same sample are listed, as sequenced in a study of response to subunit inactivated influenza vaccine. MiXCR, run by TCRdb on the RT-PCR reads, gives a single entry per CDR3 protein. The sample carries some 540,000 distinct CDR3 sequences, less than 25% recorded once. The same sample was also studied in work on T cells expressing NK-cell markers. As that study records: The authors made TCR beta cDNA libraries by 5'RACE template switching. This switching added a universal primer site and UMIs.

Sample: CD4+ T cells sorted from PBMCs, taken 12 days after vaccination. The receptors derive from a man aged 45-65 years who received an inactivated influenza vaccine.

The rearrangement uses TRBV4-2 and TRBJ1-4; no firm D call. The CDR3 covers 14 residues. V was trimmed by 1 base and J by 7 bases, leaving 10 bases between them. Germline CDR1 LGHNA, CDR2 YNFKEQ. As DNA, the CDR3 is TGTGCCAGCAGCCAAGTGGGAGGAGGTGAAAAACTGTTTTTT. Protein sequence: CASSQVGGGEKLFF.

This clonotype occurred a few times. The J gene is TRBJ2-7, the V gene TRBV11-3; 7 positions agree with TRBD1. The CDR3 is 13 amino acids. With 5 bases clipped from V and 3 bases from J, the junction kept 4 bases outside the gene matches. Germline loops: CDR1 SGHNT, CDR2 YENEEA. As DNA, the CDR3 is TGTGCCAGCAGCAGGGGACAGAACTACGAGCAGTACTTC. Protein sequence: CASSRGQNYEQYF.

In its sample, this clonotype was seen a few times. The chain joins TRBV20-1 to TRBJ1-2; perhaps TRBD1 as D (5 bases). The germline V gene has CDR1 DFQATT and CDR2 SNEGSKA (reference sequence). Trimming cost V 1 base and J 4 bases, with 10 bases left between them. This CDR3 spans 13 amino acids. Written as DNA, the CDR3 is TGCAGTGCTAGAGCTGAGGGGACCTATGGCTACACCTTC. This encodes CSARAEGTYGYTF.

J is TRBJ2-1 and V is TRBV4-3; TRBD1 agrees at 8 bases. Germline V lookup: CDR1 LGHNA, CDR2 YSLEER. The CDR3 loop spans 15 amino acids. V lost 3 bases to trimming and J lost 8 bases; unmatched junction nucleotides: 9. CDR3 DNA: TGCGCCAGCAGCCAGGAGGGGGACAGGTTTGATGAGCAGTTCTTC. This encodes CASSQEGDRFDEQFF.

This clonotype showed up just a few times. The V call is TRBV20-1, the J call TRBJ2-5; the match to TRBD1 covers 8 bases. This CDR3 is built from 14 residues. The V gene end was trimmed by 3 bases and the J gene end by 2 bases; junction bases not matched to a gene: 5. Germline CDR1 is DFQATT and CDR2 is SNEGSKA (reference sequence). The DNA of the CDR3 is TGCAGTGCTAGTGACAGGGGACTTCAAGAGACCCAGTACTTC. Translation gives CSASDRGLQETQYF.

V and J are TRBV10-3 and TRBJ1-1; the D is unclear. Per germline, CDR1 ENHRY and CDR2 SYGVKD. With 2 bases removed from V and 2 bases from J, the gap between germline ends came to 9 bases. The CDR3 covers 14 residues. CDR3: CAISEQRLNTEAFF. In DNA, the CDR3 is TGTGCCATCAGTGAGCAAAGGCTCAACACTGAAGCTTTCTTT.

This clonotype came up many times. The J gene is TRBJ2-1, the V gene TRBV10-3, with 9 bases aligning to TRBD1. V trimming: 0 bases; J trimming: 13 bases; junction bases outside the gene matches: 13. The CDR3 totals 16 residues. The germline V gene encodes CDR1 ENHRY and CDR2 SYGVKD. CDR3 region: CAISESMGQGRSRQFF. CDR3 DNA sequence: TGTGCCATCAGTGAGTCGATGGGACAGGGACGCTCCCGACAGTTCTTC.

This chain joins TRBV7-9 and TRBJ2-1; either TRBD1 or TRBD2 may fit D (6 bases each). The V and J ends lost 1 base and 8 bases respectively, with 21 bases between them. Germline-derived CDR1 and CDR2 are SEHNR and FQNEAQ (reference sequence). CDR3 length: 17 residues. Here the CDR3 reads CASSLGGGSGYDYEQFF. In nucleotides, the CDR3 is TGTGCCAGCAGCTTAGGAGGGGGTAGCGGATATGATTATGAGCAGTTCTTC.

This clonotype occurred a few times. The chain recombines TRBV7-2 with TRBJ2-1, with 10 bases aligning to TRBD2. Losses at the gene ends were 5 bases for V and 10 bases for J; bases not matched to a gene: 5. Per the germline V gene, CDR1 is SGHTA and CDR2 is FQGNSA. The CDR3 is 13 residues long. The CDR3 is CASSRPTSGEQFF. Here the CDR3 DNA reads TGTGCCAGCAGCCGCCCGACTAGCGGGGAGCAGTTCTTC.

The J gene is TRBJ2-7, the V gene TRBV29-1, with D tentatively TRBD1 (6 bases). The CDR3 is made up of 11 amino acids. Looked up from germline, CDR1 is SQVTM and CDR2 is ANQGSEA. Trimming shortened V by 5 bases and J by 7 bases, and 12 bases separated the two germline ends. CDR3 DNA: TGCAGCGTTCATACAGGGTGGGAGCAGTACTTC. It encodes CSVHTGWEQYF.

The chain links TRBV5-8 to TRBJ1-5, with 7 bases identical to TRBD1. Germline V gene sequence: CDR1 SGHTS, CDR2 YDEGEE. This CDR3 spans 13 amino acids. V lost 4 bases to trimming and J lost 9 bases; unmatched junction nucleotides: 7. CDR3 loop: CASSPRQGGPQHF. CDR3 DNA: TGTGCCAGCAGCCCCAGACAGGGAGGGCCCCAGCATTTT.

This clonotype was detected only a few times. This chain joins TRBV18 and TRBJ2-2; D gene uncertain. Trimming stripped 3 bases from V and 1 base from J, with 6 bases between. Germline V gives CDR1 KGHSH, CDR2 LQKENI. This CDR3 is built from 14 residues. The CDR3, as DNA: TGTGCCAGCTCACCGTGGGTGAACACCGGGGAGCTGTTTTTT. Protein: CASSPWVNTGELFF.

The rearrangement joins TRBV15 to TRBJ1-1; possibly TRBD1 for D (6 bases). The CDR3 is 15 residues long. Germline V gene data show CDR1 as LNHNV and CDR2 as YYDKDF (reference sequence). The germline V and J ends were trimmed by 6 bases and 3 bases, with 17 bases remaining between them. In DNA form, the CDR3 reads TGTGCCACCAGTAAGGGGGTAGGGATCGACACTGAAGCTTTCTTT. This codes for CATSKGVGIDTEAFF.

V is TRBV7-2 and J is TRBJ2-7; 13 bases fit TRBD2. Germline CDR1 is SGHTA and CDR2 is FQGNSA. With 3 bases clipped from V and 3 bases from J, the junction kept 2 bases outside the gene matches. The length of the CDR3 is 15 residues. CDR3 residues: CASSFRTSGGYEQYF. CDR3 in DNA: TGTGCCAGCAGCTTCAGGACTAGCGGGGGCTACGAGCAGTACTTC.

V gene TRBV20-1 combines with J gene TRBJ1-4, with 12 bases matching TRBD1. J gave up 8 bases and V 5 bases, and 12 bases lay outside the gene matches. Germline lookup yields CDR1 DFQATT and CDR2 SNEGSKA (reference sequence). This CDR3 spans 16 amino acids. In nucleotides, the CDR3 is TGCAGTGCTTTCCGGGACAGGGGGCTTATAAGCGAAAAACTGTTTTTT. It yields the protein CSAFRDRGLISEKLFF.

This chain joins TRBV28 and TRBJ2-6; TRBD1 matches 7 bases. The CDR3 runs to 19 residues. Germline CDR1 reads MDHEN; CDR2 reads SYDVKM. Trimming took 2 bases from V and 0 from J; bases not matched to a gene: 10. This CDR3 is CASSLLRQGQDSGANVLTF. In DNA, the CDR3 is TGTGCCAGCAGTTTACTTCGACAGGGACAAGACTCTGGGGCCAACGTCCTGACTTTC.

The chain combines TRBV20-1 with TRBJ2-7; 11 nucleotides agree with TRBD2. Per germline, CDR1 DFQATT and CDR2 SNEGSKA (reference sequence). J was trimmed by 2 bases and V by 2 bases; bases with no gene match: 2. The CDR3 runs to 14 residues. CDR3 residues: CSARTLAGAYEQYF. DNA for the CDR3: TGCAGTGCTAGAACACTAGCGGGGGCCTACGAGCAGTACTTC.

The chain carries TRBV5-1 and TRBJ2-5, with D maybe TRBD1 (6 bases). The CDR3 has 15 amino acids. V lost 3 bases, J lost 2 bases, and 14 bases lay in between. The V gene's germline CDR1 is SGHRS and CDR2 YFSETQ. CDR3 sequence reads: CASSWQGSPQETQYF. Here the CDR3 DNA reads TGCGCCAGCAGCTGGCAGGGGTCCCCGCAAGAGACCCAGTACTTC.

The V call is TRBV24-1, the J call TRBJ2-1; 10 bases are shared with TRBD1. The germline gives CDR1 KGHDR, CDR2 SFDVKD. The V gene end was trimmed by 4 bases and the J gene end by 6 bases; junction bases not matched to a gene: 5. The CDR3 consists of 15 residues. The CDR3 spells CATSETGQGSNEQFF. CDR3 in DNA: TGTGCCACCAGTGAGACGGGACAGGGGTCCAATGAGCAGTTCTTC.

This chain uses TRBV11-2 with TRBJ2-2; the D gene is possibly TRBD1 (6 bases). Trimming shortened V by 7 bases and J by 1 base, and 13 bases separated the two germline ends. The CDR3 covers 15 residues. Germline V gene data show CDR1 as SGHAT and CDR2 as FQNNGV. Here the CDR3 reads CASTPRTENTGELFF. CDR3 nucleotides: TGTGCCAGCACCCCCCGGACAGAGAACACCGGGGAGCTGTTTTTT.

Ten or more counts support this clonotype. The CDR3 reads CASSYRSSYEQYF. In nucleotides, the CDR3 is TGTGCCAGCAGTTACCGCAGCTCCTACGAGCAGTACTTC. The V gene is TRBV6-5, the J gene TRBJ2-7; D remains ambiguous. This CDR3 has 13 amino acids. CDR1 is MNHEY and CDR2 is SVGAGI in the germline V gene. Trimming removed 2 bases at V and 0 bases at J, with 5 bases between.

This clonotype has a count of ten or more. V usage is TRBV6-2 or TRBV6-3 and J usage is TRBJ2-3, with a possible D match to TRBD1 (6 bases). The CDR3 extends over 15 amino acids. Per the germline V gene, CDR1 is MNHEY and CDR2 is SVGEGT. Trimming removed 2 bases at V and 2 bases at J, with 11 bases between. CDR3 DNA sequence: TGTGCCAGCAGTTACCGACGGACAGCCACAGATACGCAGTATTTT. Translating gives CASSYRRTATDTQYF.

This clonotype was recorded a few times. The rearrangement joins TRBV19 to TRBJ2-7; TRBD2 might be the D (6 bases). The V gene lost 5 bases and the J gene lost 2 bases, with 19 bases spanning the gap. CDR1 and CDR2 (germline): LNHDA, SQIVND (reference sequence). CDR3 length: 16 residues. CDR3 protein: CASSDSPGTFPYEQYF. CDR3 nucleotides: TGTGCCAGTAGTGATTCTCCCGGGACTTTTCCCTACGAGCAGTACTTC.